This TCR beta chain was recorded in a study of shared T cell receptors in the human thymus. V lost 1 base to trimming and J lost 6 bases; unmatched junction nucleotides: 7. The germline CDR1 and CDR2 sequences are GTSNPN and SVGIG (reference sequence). The CDR3 extends over 15 amino acids. Clones were sequenced by immunoSEQ multiplex PCR, and TCRdb holds only the in-frame ones, with some missing. The sample lists 500,000 to 750,000 clones, roughly 90% occurring once. Another study also made use of these data, one on human thymus T cells. Turning to that study: Infants, healthy and Finnish, who were having corrective surgery for congenital heart defects served as donors. Resections obtained during corrective heart surgery supplied the thymus tissue. In thymic and blood repertoires alike, V and J usage looked biased. Related reports documented highly overlapping thymic repertoires among unrelated individuals.

This sequence originates from a boy under two years old with a congenital heart defect. J is TRBJ2-2 and V is TRBV30; the match to TRBD2 covers 8 bases. The sequenced material came from thymocytes. CDR3 sequence: CAWSEGSGRAGELFF. The DNA for the CDR3 is TGTGCCTGGAGTGAGGGCAGCGGGAGAGCCGGGGAGCTGTTTTTT.